This T cell receptor beta chain is drawn from a study of cytomegalovirus exposure and HLA in healthy donors (dated by TCRdb to about 2017). About the investigation overall: The 666 repertoires of the first cohort and the 120 validation repertoires were produced on the same platform, according to a later analysis. The study was designed to test whether signatures of past pathogen exposure could be identified by cataloging public T cell receptors. A separate validation cohort of 100 to 150 different subjects was used in addition to the approximately 610-subject first cohort. The study combined high-throughput TCR immunosequencing, statistical association of individual TCRs with disease status, and machine learning to predict cytomegalovirus infection status. What the authors observed across the whole study: Three of the identified cytomegalovirus-associated TCR beta chains were confirmed in vitro to be specific for cytomegalovirus antigens. A later analysis had no HLA typing for the validation cohort, so co-occurrence there was scored across all 130 or so repertoires. A later analysis found that TCRs clustered in the first cohort also tended to co-occur in the roughly 120 validation repertoires, with just under 95% of cluster scores above 0. Most TCR sequences were seen in very few donors, while some public TCRs were found in many individuals. The classifier was reported to diagnose cytomegalovirus status with high specificity and sensitivity in both the original and validation cohorts. It was suggested by the authors that the approach could potentially be generalized to other disease states and immunological phenotypes. A total of fewer than 200 TCR beta chains were listed by the study as associated with cytomegalovirus.

CDR1 is given as SEHNR and CDR2 as FQNEAQ, both from the germline V gene (reference sequence). CDR3 length: 14 amino acids, cysteine to phenylalanine. The retained sequence is limited to the CDR3, 42 bases, with the frame set at the first base. The germline ends are 11 bases apart after V is trimmed by 1 base and J by 8 bases. About this clone itself: The clone's antigen remains unknown. No quality values exist for individual bases; no much larger clone is one base distant.

Separate from the approximately 700-subject first cohort, the validation cohort of about 130 subjects was the group to which the donors belonged. The protocol used for the library was the immunoSEQ multiplex PCR assay. Per the source publication's procedure: To diagnose cytomegalovirus status from the catalog of TCR beta chain sequences, a statistical classification framework was built. Not all clones reach the TCRdb copy of this immuneACCESS table, which keeps in-frame sequences only. Checked studies attribute under half of the gap to unresolved V genes and leave the rest unexplained. V and J calls plus clone size are reproduced from that table; the DNA served to infer D and trimming. Across this sample there are roughly 150,000 clones, with around nine tenths seen only once. Of the sample, more than 2.5% falls within the top ten clones.

The V gene is TRBV7-9 and the J gene is TRBJ1-4; the D gene assignment is ambiguous. The clonotype comes from a woman under 30 in good health and CMV-seropositive. Sequencing used PBMCs. The CDR3 region: CASSLGVSEEKLFF. The DNA is as follows: TGTGCCAGCAGCTTAGGAGTATCTGAGGAAAAACTGTTTTTT.